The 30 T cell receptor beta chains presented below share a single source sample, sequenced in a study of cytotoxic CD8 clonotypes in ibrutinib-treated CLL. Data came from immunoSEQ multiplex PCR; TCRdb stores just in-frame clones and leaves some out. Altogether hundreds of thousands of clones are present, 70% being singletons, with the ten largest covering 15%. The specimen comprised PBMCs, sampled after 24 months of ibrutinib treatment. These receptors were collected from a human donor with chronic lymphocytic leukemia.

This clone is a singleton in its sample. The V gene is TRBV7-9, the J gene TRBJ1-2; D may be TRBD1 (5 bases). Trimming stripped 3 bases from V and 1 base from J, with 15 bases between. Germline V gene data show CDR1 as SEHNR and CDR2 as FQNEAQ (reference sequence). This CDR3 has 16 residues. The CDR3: CASSLIETAFNYGYTF. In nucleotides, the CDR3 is TGTGCCAGCAGCTTGATCGAGACAGCTTTTAACTATGGCTACACCTTC.

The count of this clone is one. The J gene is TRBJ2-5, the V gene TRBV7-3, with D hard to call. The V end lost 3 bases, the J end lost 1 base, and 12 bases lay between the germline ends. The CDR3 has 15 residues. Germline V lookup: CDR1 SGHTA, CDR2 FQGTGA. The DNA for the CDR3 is TGTGCCAGCAGCTTGGGTCTTTCCGGCCAAGAGACCCAGTACTTC. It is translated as CASSLGLSGQETQYF.

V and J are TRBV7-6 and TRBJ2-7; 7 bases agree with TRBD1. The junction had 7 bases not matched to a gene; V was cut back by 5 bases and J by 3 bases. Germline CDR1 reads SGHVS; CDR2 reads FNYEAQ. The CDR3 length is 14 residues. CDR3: CASSPGTENYEQYF. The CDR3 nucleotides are TGTGCCAGCAGCCCTGGGACAGAAAACTACGAGCAGTACTTC.

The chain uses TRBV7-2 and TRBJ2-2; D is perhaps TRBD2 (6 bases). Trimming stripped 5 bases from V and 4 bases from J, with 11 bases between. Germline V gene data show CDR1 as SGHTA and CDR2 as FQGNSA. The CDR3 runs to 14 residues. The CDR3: CASSPGTFTGELFF. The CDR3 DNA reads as TGTGCCAGCAGCCCCGGGACTTTCACCGGGGAGCTGTTTTTT.

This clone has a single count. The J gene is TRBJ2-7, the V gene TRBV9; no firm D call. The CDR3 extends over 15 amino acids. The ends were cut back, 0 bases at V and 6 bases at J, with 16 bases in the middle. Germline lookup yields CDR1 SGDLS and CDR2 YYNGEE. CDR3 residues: CASSVGPAGLREQYF. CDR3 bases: TGTGCCAGCAGCGTAGGACCAGCCGGTCTACGCGAGCAGTACTTC.

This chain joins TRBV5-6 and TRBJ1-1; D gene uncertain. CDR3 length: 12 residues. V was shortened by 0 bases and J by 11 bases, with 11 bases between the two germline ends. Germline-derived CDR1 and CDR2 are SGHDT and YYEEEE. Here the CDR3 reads CASSLVIGEAFF. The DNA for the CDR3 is TGTGCCAGCAGCTTGGTTATTGGGGAGGCTTTCTTT.

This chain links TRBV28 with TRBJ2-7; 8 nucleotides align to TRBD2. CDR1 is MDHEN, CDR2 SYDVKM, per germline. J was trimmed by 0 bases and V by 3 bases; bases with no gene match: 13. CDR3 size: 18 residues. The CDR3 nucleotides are TGTGCCAGCAGTTTCGGGGGGGAGGGACGGCGGGACTCCTACGAGCAGTACTTC. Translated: CASSFGGEGRRDSYEQYF.

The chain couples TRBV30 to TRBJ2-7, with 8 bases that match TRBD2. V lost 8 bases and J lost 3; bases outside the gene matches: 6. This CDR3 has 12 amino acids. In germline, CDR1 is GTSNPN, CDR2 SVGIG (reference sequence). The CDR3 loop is CARLAFSYEQYF. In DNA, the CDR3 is TGTGCCAGACTAGCGTTCAGCTACGAGCAGTACTTC.

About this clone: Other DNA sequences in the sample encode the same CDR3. CDR3 in DNA: TGCGCCAGCAGCCAAGACGCGGGAGGTCCCTACGAGCAGTACTTC. Encoded protein: CASSQDAGGPYEQYF. The V gene is TRBV4-1, the J gene TRBJ2-7, with TRBD2 matching over 8 bases. This CDR3 contains 15 residues. The V gene end was trimmed by 0 bases and the J gene end by 2 bases; junction bases not matched to a gene: 3. Germline values: CDR1 MGHRA, CDR2 YSYEKL.

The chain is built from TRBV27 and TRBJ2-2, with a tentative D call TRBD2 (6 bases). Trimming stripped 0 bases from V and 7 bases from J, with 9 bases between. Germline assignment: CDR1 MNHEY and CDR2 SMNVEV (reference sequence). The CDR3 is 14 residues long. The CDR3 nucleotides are TGTGCCAGCAGTTTATCACGCGGGGTCGGGGAGCTGTTTTTT. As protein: CASSLSRGVGELFF.

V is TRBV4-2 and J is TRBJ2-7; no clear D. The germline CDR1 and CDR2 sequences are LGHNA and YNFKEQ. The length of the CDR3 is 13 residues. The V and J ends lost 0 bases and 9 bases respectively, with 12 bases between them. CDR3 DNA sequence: TGTGCCAGCAGCCAAGACCCGGCAGACGGGCAGTACTTC. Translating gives CASSQDPADGQYF.

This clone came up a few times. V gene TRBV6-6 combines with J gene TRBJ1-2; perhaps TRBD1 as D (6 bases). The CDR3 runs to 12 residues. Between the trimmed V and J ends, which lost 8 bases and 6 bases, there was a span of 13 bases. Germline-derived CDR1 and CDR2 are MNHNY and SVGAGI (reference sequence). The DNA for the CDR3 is TGTGCCAGCGACCTCGGACAGCATGGCTACACCTTC. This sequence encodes CASDLGQHGYTF.

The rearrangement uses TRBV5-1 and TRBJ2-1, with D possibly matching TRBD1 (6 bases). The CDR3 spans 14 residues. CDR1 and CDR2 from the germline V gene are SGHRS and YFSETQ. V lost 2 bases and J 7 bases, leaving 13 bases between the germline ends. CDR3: CASSFGQPGNEQFF. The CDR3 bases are TGCGCCAGCAGCTTTGGACAGCCCGGGAATGAGCAGTTCTTC. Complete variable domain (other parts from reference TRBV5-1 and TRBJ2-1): KAGVTQTPRYLIKTRGQQVTLSCSPISGHRSVSWYQQTPGQGLQFLFEYFSETQRNKGNFPGRFSGRQFSNSRSEMNVSTLELGDSALYLCASSFGQPGNEQFFGPGTRLTVL.

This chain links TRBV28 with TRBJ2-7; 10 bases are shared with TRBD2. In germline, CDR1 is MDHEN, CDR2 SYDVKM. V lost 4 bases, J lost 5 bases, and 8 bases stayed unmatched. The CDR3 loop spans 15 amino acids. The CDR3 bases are TGTGCCAGCAGTTCGTCGGGGACTAGCGTCCACGAGCAGTACTTC. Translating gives CASSSSGTSVHEQYF.

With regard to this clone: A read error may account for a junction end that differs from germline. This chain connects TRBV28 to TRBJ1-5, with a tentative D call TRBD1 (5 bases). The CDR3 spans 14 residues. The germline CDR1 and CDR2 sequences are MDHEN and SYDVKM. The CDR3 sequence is CASSLARRDGLGDF. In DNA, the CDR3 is TGTGCCAGCAGTTTAGCCCGAAGGGACGGACTCGGGGATTTT.

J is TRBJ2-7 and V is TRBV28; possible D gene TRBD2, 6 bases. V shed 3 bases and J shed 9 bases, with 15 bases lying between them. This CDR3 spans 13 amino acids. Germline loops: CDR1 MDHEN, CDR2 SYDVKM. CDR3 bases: TGTGCCAGCAGTTTGGGACTCCCTCAGGGGCAGTACTTC. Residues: CASSLGLPQGQYF.

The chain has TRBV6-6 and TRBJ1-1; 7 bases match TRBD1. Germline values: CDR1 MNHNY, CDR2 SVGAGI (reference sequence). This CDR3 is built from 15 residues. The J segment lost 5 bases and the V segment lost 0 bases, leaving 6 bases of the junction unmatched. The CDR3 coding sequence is TGTGCCAGCAGTTACTCCGCACAGGGGAAGACTGAAGCTTTCTTT. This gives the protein CASSYSAQGKTEAFF.

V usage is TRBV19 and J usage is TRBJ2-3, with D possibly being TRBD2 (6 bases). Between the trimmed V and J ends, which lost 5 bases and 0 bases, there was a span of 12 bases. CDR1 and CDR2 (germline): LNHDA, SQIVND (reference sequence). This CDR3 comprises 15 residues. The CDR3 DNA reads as TGTGCCAGTAGTGGGGCGGGGACTAGCACAGATACGCAGTATTTT. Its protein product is CASSGAGTSTDTQYF.

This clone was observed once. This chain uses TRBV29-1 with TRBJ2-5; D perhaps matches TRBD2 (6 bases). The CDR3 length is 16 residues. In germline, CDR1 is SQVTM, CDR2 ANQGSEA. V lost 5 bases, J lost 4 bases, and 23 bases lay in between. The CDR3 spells CSVRGGVRDRGETQYF. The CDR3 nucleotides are TGCAGCGTTCGGGGAGGTGTCAGGGATAGAGGAGAGACCCAGTACTTC.

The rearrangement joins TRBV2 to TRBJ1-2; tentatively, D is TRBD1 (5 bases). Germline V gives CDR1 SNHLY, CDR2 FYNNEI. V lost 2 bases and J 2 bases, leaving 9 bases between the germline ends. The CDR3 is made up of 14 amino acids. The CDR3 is CASSEQGGNYGYTF. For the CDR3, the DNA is TGTGCCAGCAGTGAACAGGGTGGGAACTATGGCTACACCTTC.

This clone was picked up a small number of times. This CDR3 is CASSRSGLYNEQFF. The CDR3 bases are TGTGCCAGCAGCCGTAGCGGGCTTTACAATGAGCAGTTCTTC. V is TRBV25-1 and J is TRBJ2-1, with 7 bases aligning to TRBD2. The germline gives CDR1 MGHDK, CDR2 SYGVNS. J was trimmed by 4 bases and V by 6 bases; bases with no gene match: 6. The CDR3 is made up of 14 amino acids.

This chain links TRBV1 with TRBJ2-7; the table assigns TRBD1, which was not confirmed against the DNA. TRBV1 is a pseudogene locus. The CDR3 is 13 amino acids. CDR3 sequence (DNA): TGCACCAGCAGTGGACCATTGGGGCAATCGGGTTGCTTC. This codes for CTSSGPLGQSGCF.

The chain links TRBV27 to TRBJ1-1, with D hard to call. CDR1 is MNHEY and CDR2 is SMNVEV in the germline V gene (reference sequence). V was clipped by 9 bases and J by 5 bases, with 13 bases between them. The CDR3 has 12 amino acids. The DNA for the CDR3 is TGTGCCAGTTTCTCTTGGGGAACTGAAGCTTTCTTT. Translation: CASFSWGTEAFF.

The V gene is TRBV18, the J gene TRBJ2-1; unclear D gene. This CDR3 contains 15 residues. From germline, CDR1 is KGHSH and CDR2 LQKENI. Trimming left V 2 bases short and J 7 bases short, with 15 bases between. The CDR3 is CASSPGHQLRNEQFF. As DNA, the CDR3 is TGTGCCAGCTCACCAGGGCACCAGCTCCGGAATGAGCAGTTCTTC.

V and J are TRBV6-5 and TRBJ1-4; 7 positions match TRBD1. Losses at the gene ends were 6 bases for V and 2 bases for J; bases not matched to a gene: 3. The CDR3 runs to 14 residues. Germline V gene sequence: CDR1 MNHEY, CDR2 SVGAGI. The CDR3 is CASSRGGTNEKLFF. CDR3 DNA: TGTGCCAGCAGCAGGGGGGGTACTAATGAAAAACTGTTTTTT.

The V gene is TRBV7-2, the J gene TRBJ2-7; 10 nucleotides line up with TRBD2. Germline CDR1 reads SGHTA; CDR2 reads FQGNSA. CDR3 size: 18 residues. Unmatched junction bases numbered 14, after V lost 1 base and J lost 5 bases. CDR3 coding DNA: TGTGCCAGCAGCTTAGGTGTTAGCGGGAGGTCAGAAAGAGACGAGCAGTACTTC. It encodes CASSLGVSGRSERDEQYF.

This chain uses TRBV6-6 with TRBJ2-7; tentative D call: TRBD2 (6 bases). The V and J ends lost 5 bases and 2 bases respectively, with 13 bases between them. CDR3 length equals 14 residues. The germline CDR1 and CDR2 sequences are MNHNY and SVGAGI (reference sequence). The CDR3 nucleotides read TGTGCCAGCAGTGCTCGGGGGACCCCCTACGAGCAGTACTTC. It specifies CASSARGTPYEQYF.

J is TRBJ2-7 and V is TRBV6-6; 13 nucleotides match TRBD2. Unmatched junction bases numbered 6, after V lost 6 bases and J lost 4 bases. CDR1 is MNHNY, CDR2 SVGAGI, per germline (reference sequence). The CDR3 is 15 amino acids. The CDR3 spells CASRSLAGGLYEQYF. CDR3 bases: TGTGCCAGCAGGTCACTAGCGGGAGGGCTTTACGAGCAGTACTTC.

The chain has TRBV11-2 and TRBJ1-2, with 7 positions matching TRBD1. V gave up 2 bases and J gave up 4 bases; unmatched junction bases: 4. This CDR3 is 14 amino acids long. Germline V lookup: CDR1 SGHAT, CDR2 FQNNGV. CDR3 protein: CASSLNRDSYGYTF. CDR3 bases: TGTGCCAGCAGCTTAAACCGGGACAGCTATGGCTACACCTTC.

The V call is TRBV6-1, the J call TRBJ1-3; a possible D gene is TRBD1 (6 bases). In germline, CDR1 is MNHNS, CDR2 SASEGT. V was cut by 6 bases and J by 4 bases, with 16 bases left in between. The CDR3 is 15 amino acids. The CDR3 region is CASSERTTGGNTIYF. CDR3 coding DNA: TGTGCCAGCAGCGAACGGACCACAGGGGGAAACACCATATATTTT.